This T cell receptor beta chain was observed in a study of cytomegalovirus exposure and HLA in healthy donors. The PCR made use of 60 Vbeta and 13 Jbeta primers. Profiling relied on immunoSEQ multiplex PCR, and the TCRdb table lists in-frame clones only, not all of them. The profile shows about 140,000 clones, over 65% of them singletons. Trimming shortened V by 4 bases and J by 1 base, and 18 bases separated the two germline ends. This CDR3 is built from 16 residues. The V gene's germline CDR1 is SGHTS and CDR2 YDEGEE. The TCR was taken from a man aged 40-55 years in good health and CMV-seronegative. Source material: PBMCs. This chain joins TRBV5-8 and TRBJ2-7, with D maybe TRBD2 (5 bases). The chain's CDR3 is CASSPIGSIFSYEQYF. DNA of the CDR3: TGTGCCAGCAGCCCGATTGGGAGCATTTTTTCCTACGAGCAGTACTTC.